These 20 T cell receptor beta chains were sequenced from one sample in a study of regulatory T cells in long-lasting Graves disease. Time point in this sample: persistent/refractory GD, antithyroid drugs over 5 years with positive TRAb. PBMCs were the source of the RNA used for TCR sequencing. Through Arm-PCR of CDR3 regions and iRepertoire HTBI primers, TCR beta libraries were built. TCRdb re-called the multiplex PCR reads with MiXCR, one entry per CDR3 protein. The table shows approximately 500,000 distinct CDR3 sequences, with roughly a fifth occurring only once. Specimen: peripheral blood mononuclear cells (PBMCs), collected when the disease was refractory, from a patient treated with antithyroid drugs. The receptors here all came from a female donor with Graves disease.

This clonotype was seen at least ten times. This rearrangement joins TRBV11-2 to TRBJ1-6; a weak D match, TRBD1 (5 bases). The germline V and J ends were trimmed by 2 bases and 4 bases, with 9 bases remaining between them. In germline, CDR1 is SGHAT, CDR2 FQNNGV. The CDR3 has 15 amino acids. The CDR3 sequence: CASSLNAGYNSPLHF. DNA of the CDR3: TGTGCCAGCAGCTTAAATGCAGGGTATAATTCACCCCTCCACTTT.

The rearrangement uses TRBV5-6 and TRBJ1-3; no definite D call. V lost 0 bases, J lost 0 bases, and 4 bases lay in between. CDR1 and CDR2 from the germline V gene are SGHDT and YYEEEE. This CDR3 is built from 14 residues. CDR3 DNA: TGTGCCAGCAGCTTGGTATACTCTGGAAACACCATATATTTT. This encodes CASSLVYSGNTIYF. The whole variable domain, remainder taken from reference TRBV5-6 and TRBJ1-3, is DAGVTQSPTHLIKTRGQQVTLRCSPKSGHDTVSWYQQALGQGPQFIFQYYEEEERQRGNFPDRFSGHQFPNYSSELNVNALLLGDSALYLCASSLVYSGNTIYFGEGSWLTVV.

This clonotype turned up a few times. The chain uses TRBV19 and TRBJ1-1, with 8 bases identical to TRBD1. Germline CDR1 and CDR2: LNHDA and SQIVND (reference sequence). V was clipped by 11 bases and J by 5 bases; unmatched bases: 10. This CDR3 is 13 amino acids long. In DNA form, the CDR3 reads TGTGCCTTCGGGACAGGTCAGGCGACTGAAGCTTTCTTT. Translation: CAFGTGQATEAFF.

In this sample, this clonotype turned up many times. This rearrangement joins TRBV7-8 to TRBJ1-4; D is possibly TRBD1 (6 bases). The CDR3 loop spans 16 amino acids. Trimming pared 1 base from V and 6 bases from J, leaving 15 bases between. The germline gives CDR1 SGHVS, CDR2 FQNEAQ. The CDR3 sequence is CASSLGRGTWYEKLFF. For the CDR3, the DNA is TGTGCCAGCAGCTTAGGCAGAGGGACATGGTATGAAAAACTGTTTTTT.

In this sample, this clonotype turned up many times. This sequence joins TRBV28 and TRBJ1-1, with 8 bases matching TRBD1. V trimming: 6 bases; J trimming: 10 bases; junction bases outside the gene matches: 7. This CDR3 has 12 residues. Germline V gene data show CDR1 as MDHEN and CDR2 as SYDVKM. The CDR3 nucleotides are TGTGCCAGCAGAACAGGGGGAAGGGTAGCTTTCTTT. This translates into CASRTGGRVAFF. The variable domain in full, with the rest retrieved from reference TRBV28 and TRBJ1-1, is DVKVTQSSRYLVKRTGEKVFLECVQDMDHENMFWYRQDPGLGLRLIYFSYDVKMKEKGDIPEGYSVSREKKERFSLILESASTNQTSMYLCASRTGGRVAFFGQGTRLTVV.

With respect to this clonotype: Here the CDR3 omits its conserved ending phenylalanine or tryptophan, so a read error is the likely source. This chain uses TRBV7-9 with TRBJ1-1, with D possibly TRBD1 on 5 matching bases. The length of the CDR3 is 16 residues. Germline V gene sequence: CDR1 SEHNR, CDR2 FQNEAQ (reference sequence). The ends were cut back, 1 base at V and 0 bases at J, with 12 bases in the middle. In nucleotides, the CDR3 is TGTGCCAGCAGCTTAGTCGGGACGAAACTGAACACTGAAGCTTTCTCT. Amino acids: CASSLVGTKLNTEAFS.

This clonotype was counted ten times or more. The V gene is TRBV11-2, the J gene TRBJ1-1; D uncertain. Germline loops: CDR1 SGHAT, CDR2 FQNNGV. This CDR3 is 12 amino acids long. V gave up 4 bases and J gave up 7 bases, with 10 bases separating them. CDR3 DNA sequence: TGTGCCAGCAGCTCCAAGGGAGGTGAAGCTTTCTTT. Protein: CASSSKGGEAFF.

This clonotype was recorded at least ten times. The J gene is TRBJ2-4, the V gene TRBV6-1; TRBD1 agrees at 7 bases. Looked up from germline, CDR1 is MNHNS and CDR2 is SASEGT. J lost 7 bases, V lost 8 bases, and 8 bases had no gene match. The CDR3 sequence is 13 residues long. CDR3 in DNA: TGTGCCAGCGTTGACCAGGACAGGAACATTCAGTACTTC. Its translation is CASVDQDRNIQYF.

The V gene is TRBV18, the J gene TRBJ1-1; TRBD1 is a possible D gene (5 bases). The germline V and J ends were trimmed by 4 bases and 4 bases, with 13 bases remaining between them. The CDR3 has 14 amino acids. CDR1 and CDR2 from the germline V gene are KGHSH and LQKENI. For the CDR3, the DNA is TGTGCCAGCTCACAGGGACTTCAGGGCACTGAAGCTTTCTTT. It is translated as CASSQGLQGTEAFF.

In this sample, this clonotype turned up many times. This chain uses TRBV28 with TRBJ1-6, with D unclear. V shed 6 bases and J shed 0 bases, with 9 bases lying between them. The CDR3 contains 15 residues. Germline V gives CDR1 MDHEN, CDR2 SYDVKM. This chain's CDR3 is CASSPASSYNSPLHF. CDR3 nucleotides: TGTGCCAGCAGCCCAGCAAGCTCCTATAATTCACCCCTCCACTTT.

The chain recombines TRBV5-1 with TRBJ2-7; D ambiguous. V was cut by 1 base and J by 2 bases, with 7 bases left in between. Germline-derived CDR1 and CDR2 are SGHRS and YFSETQ. The CDR3 sequence is 13 residues long. CDR3: CASSLWQAYEQYF. Written as DNA, the CDR3 is TGCGCCAGCAGCTTGTGGCAGGCCTACGAGCAGTACTTC.

This clonotype was picked up many times. The chain couples TRBV7-2 to TRBJ2-7; 11 nucleotides agree with TRBD1. The CDR3 totals 16 residues. The germline V gene has CDR1 SGHTA and CDR2 FQGNSA. V lost 2 bases and J lost 0; bases outside the gene matches: 3. Written as DNA, the CDR3 is TGTGCCAGCAGCTTATCCGGGACAGGGGGCTCCTACGAGCAGTACTTC. Encoded protein: CASSLSGTGGSYEQYF.

The gene calls are TRBV18 and TRBJ1-6; D uncertain. Germline V gives CDR1 KGHSH, CDR2 LQKENI. V dropped 8 bases and J dropped 8 bases, with 16 bases sitting between them. The length of the CDR3 is 14 residues. CDR3 DNA: TGTGCCAGCGCTAAGACCTCAACGGATTCACCCCTCCACTTT. Protein product: CASAKTSTDSPLHF.

This clonotype was found a few times. The chain couples TRBV7-6 to TRBJ2-3, with 7 nucleotides matching TRBD1. V lost 5 bases to trimming and J lost 6 bases; unmatched junction nucleotides: 14. The CDR3 totals 16 residues. Germline CDR1 reads SGHVS; CDR2 reads FNYEAQ. The CDR3 bases are TGTGCCAGCAGCCTAACCGGGACAGCCGGTTTGGATACGCAGTATTTT. It codes for CASSLTGTAGLDTQYF. Filled out from reference TRBV7-6 and TRBJ2-3, the complete variable domain reads GAGVSQSPRYKVTKRGQDVALRCDPISGHVSLYWYRQALGQGPEFLTYFNYEAQQDKSGLPNDRFSAERPEGSISTLTIQRTEQRDSAMYRCASSLTGTAGLDTQYFGPGTRLTVL.

The chain has TRBV12-3 or TRBV12-4 and TRBJ2-3; TRBD1 matches 9 bases. Trimming at V came to 8 bases and at J to 1 base, leaving 7 bases not matched to a gene. The CDR3 has 15 amino acids. CDR3 residues: CASGSGDRGTDTQYF. DNA of the CDR3: TGTGCCAGCGGCAGCGGGGACAGGGGCACAGATACGCAGTATTTT.

This chain joins TRBV19 and TRBJ1-1; no reliable D call. CDR1 is LNHDA, CDR2 SQIVND, per germline (reference sequence). The CDR3 is made up of 14 amino acids. V shed 6 bases and J shed 1 base, with 12 bases lying between them. The CDR3 DNA follows: TGTGCCAGTAGCGGCGGGGTATGGAACACTGAAGCTTTCTTT. This translates into CASSGGVWNTEAFF.

This clonotype was counted between two and nine times. The rearrangement uses TRBV20-1 and TRBJ1-3; D call uncertain. The CDR3 loop spans 13 amino acids. Trimming left V 5 bases short and J 5 bases short, with 13 bases between. CDR1 is DFQATT and CDR2 is SNEGSKA in the germline V gene (reference sequence). CDR3 sequence reads: CSAVRERRNTIYF. Written as DNA, the CDR3 is TGCAGTGCTGTCCGGGAAAGAAGAAACACCATATATTTT.

The genes are TRBV20-1 and TRBJ2-7, with no clear D. CDR1 and CDR2 (germline): DFQATT, SNEGSKA (reference sequence). CDR3 size: 14 residues. Trimming cost V 0 bases and J 5 bases, with 14 bases left between them. The CDR3 is CSARDPAVSHEQYF. CDR3 coding DNA: TGCAGTGCTAGAGATCCGGCCGTTTCCCACGAGCAGTACTTC.

Comment on this clonotype: A much larger clone lies a single base off, so this may be a read error. The chain employs TRBV10-3 and TRBJ2-7; the match to TRBD1 covers 9 bases. Germline lookup yields CDR1 ENHRY and CDR2 SYGVKD. This CDR3 comprises 17 residues. V shed 5 bases and J 9 bases; nucleotides not matched to a gene: 20. The CDR3 DNA reads as TGTGCCATCAGTATCATGCTACCGGGACAGGGTGACCACGGGCAGTACTTC. Residues: CAISIMLPGQGDHGQYF.

This clonotype was observed a few times. The rearrangement joins TRBV5-1 to TRBJ1-2; D is ambiguous. Germline V gene data show CDR1 as SGHRS and CDR2 as YFSETQ. The CDR3 has 13 amino acids. Trimming left V 4 bases short and J 6 bases short, with 13 bases between. The CDR3 region is CASSPLSLNGYTF. The CDR3 nucleotides read TGCGCCAGCAGCCCCCTCTCCTTGAATGGCTACACCTTC.